These T cell receptor beta chains were read from a single sample in a study of T cell clones after liver transplantation. Method: immunoSEQ multiplex PCR; TCRdb's copy keeps in-frame clones and lacks some. The sample holds around 15,000 clones, more than 65% seen once. The source was CD8+ T cells from blood, collected approximately 43 months after liver transplant. The source of these receptors is a human patient who received a liver transplant. Some T cells may be supplied by the graft donor. Each CDR3 is given with its conserved first and last residue. The D gene is left open where the match is weak. Rows give clone size only sometimes, using once, few, many, or a class for an expanded clone.

d_call clone_size j_call v_call cdr3_aa cdr3_nt
- - TRBJ1-1 TRBV19 CASRMGAEAFF TGTGCCAGCAGAATGGGCGCTGAAGCTTTCTTT
- - TRBJ2-3 TRBV27 CASSEIRGEDTQYF TGTGCCAGCAGTGAAATCAGGGGGGAGGATACGCAGTATTTT
TRBD2 - TRBJ2-5 TRBV5-4 CASSSGLAGGVGTETQYF TGTGCCAGCAGCTCTGGACTAGCGGGAGGGGTCGGGACAGAGACCCAGTACTTC
- - TRBJ2-3 TRBV7-9 CASSKTQGTDTQYF TGTGCCAGCAGCAAAACCCAGGGGACAGATACGCAGTATTTT
- few TRBJ1-1 TRBV19 CASSIGPLEAFF TGTGCCAGTAGTATAGGGCCCCTGGAAGCTTTCTTT
- - TRBJ1-2 TRBV7-3 CASSLGADGYGYTF TGTGCCAGCAGCTTAGGTGCGGACGGCTATGGCTACACCTTC
- - TRBJ2-7 TRBV7-8 CASSWDIGREQYF TGTGCCAGCAGCTGGGACATAGGGCGGGAGCAGTACTTC
TRBD2 - TRBJ2-1 TRBV27 CASSKVGGRSNEQFF TGTGCCAGCAGTAAAGTCGGCGGGAGGAGCAATGAGCAGTTCTTC
- medium-sized TRBJ2-7 TRBV5-4 CASSLGVSSYEQYF TGTGCCAGCAGCTTGGGGGTTAGCTCCTACGAGCAGTACTTC
- - TRBJ2-5 TRBV29-1 CSVEGHGEETQYF TGCAGCGTTGAAGGTCACGGGGAAGAGACCCAGTACTTC
TRBD2 once TRBJ2-5 TRBV7-8 CASSQTPGGGQETQYF TGTGCCAGCAGCCAGACACCCGGCGGGGGTCAAGAGACCCAGTACTTC
TRBD1 once TRBJ2-2 TRBV19 CASTPGTVNTGELFF TGTGCCAGTACCCCGGGGACAGTGAACACCGGGGAGCTGTTTTTT
- - TRBJ1-1 TRBV5-5 CASSLGSTNTEAFF TGTGCCAGCAGCTTGGGGTCAACGAACACTGAAGCTTTCTTT
- - TRBJ1-1 TRBV6-1 CASSDTGNTEAFF TGTGCCAGCAGTGACACAGGGAACACTGAAGCTTTCTTT
- - TRBJ1-2 TRBV7-6 CASSPDGNYGYTF TGTGCCAGCAGCCCGGACGGTAACTATGGCTACACCTTC
TRBD2 once TRBJ2-7 TRBV7-2 CASSLWGGTSYEQYF TGTGCCAGCAGCCTCTGGGGGGGGACTTCCTACGAGCAGTACTTC
- - TRBJ1-4 TRBV6-1 CASSEVGVVGEEKLFF TGTGCCAGCAGTGAAGTCGGTGTTGTGGGGGAAGAAAAACTGTTTTTT
- - TRBJ2-7 TRBV10-3 CASGLILSYEQYF TGTGCCAGTGGACTCATCCTCTCCTACGAGCAGTACTTC
- - TRBJ1-6 TRBV28 CASSLRGLGESPLHF TGTGCCAGCAGTTTAAGGGGATTAGGGGAATCACCCCTCCACTTT
- once TRBJ2-7 TRBV5-6 CASSLRGAGYEQYF TGTGCCAGCAGCTTACGAGGGGCCGGGTACGAGCAGTACTTC
TRBD2 - TRBJ2-7 TRBV18 CASSLRLAGEDEQYF TGTGCCAGCTCACTAAGACTAGCGGGAGAGGACGAGCAGTACTTC
- - TRBJ2-7 TRBV5-4 CASSLEMEAYEQYF TGTGCCAGCAGCTTGGAGATGGAAGCCTACGAGCAGTACTTC
- - TRBJ2-1 TRBV19 CASNSDGAGGQFF TGTGCCAGTAATTCGGACGGAGCTGGTGGGCAGTTCTTC